This T cell receptor (beta chain) was sequenced for a study of shared clonotypes between healthy human individuals. Study summary: Donors were two women and a few men aged 18 to 49.

Germline V gives CDR1 MGHRA, CDR2 YSYEKL. The length of the CDR3 is 17 residues. Unmatched junction bases numbered 6, after V lost 3 bases and J lost 5 bases. As for this clone: Its specificity is not known.

The study ran the assay at deep level. Produced via immunoSEQ multiplex PCR; TCRdb's table is partial and in-frame only. The table lists 2,500,000 or so clones, more than 85% of them singletons. Study observations and caveats: Between a few donors, naive CD4 clonotypes were shared at a level of approximately 5%. Owing to a small donor count, the genetic and exposure-history diversity represented was limited.

The material sequenced was naive CD4+ T cells from PBMCs. Stated subset: CD45RA+ positively selected. The TCR originated in a man younger than 35 in good health. Some clones in this sample may be carry-over from other donors' samples. The V gene is TRBV4-1, the J gene TRBJ2-3; 15 bases map to TRBD2. The DNA of the CDR3 is TGCGCCAGCAGCCACGAAGGACTAGCGGGAGGGGTAGATACGCAGTATTTT. Protein sequence: CASSHEGLAGGVDTQYF.